Shown below are 27 T cell receptor beta chains from a single sample sequenced in a study of shared clonotypes between healthy human individuals. Assay: immunoSEQ multiplex PCR; the TCRdb copy retains only in-frame clones and omits some. The repertoire has roughly 600,000 clones, 98% of them found once; the top ten carry 0.25% to 0.35%. Naive CD8 isolation took CD45RO-negative cells positively selected for CCR7 and excluded terminally differentiated effector memory CD45RA+ cells. The sequenced sample consisted of naive CD8+ T cells sorted from blood. These receptors were obtained from a man aged 25-45 years in good health.

Notes on this clone: Distinct nucleotide sequences in the sample also encode this CDR3. The gene calls are TRBV20-1 and TRBJ2-1, with D uncertain. Trimming removed 4 bases from V and 8 bases from J, with 6 bases in between. Germline V CDR1 and CDR2: DFQATT, SNEGSKA (reference sequence). The CDR3 contains 10 residues. The CDR3 region is CSATSHEQFF. DNA for the CDR3: TGCAGTGCTACCAGCCATGAGCAGTTCTTC.

The chain is built from TRBV7-9 and TRBJ1-2; maybe TRBD1 (6 bases). The CDR3 runs 14 residues. Per germline, CDR1 SEHNR and CDR2 FQNEAQ (reference sequence). V lost 0 bases and J lost 6, with 11 bases in between. The CDR3 nucleotides read TGTGCCAGCAGCTTAGCGCCAGGGGTAAATGGCTACACCTTC. Protein product: CASSLAPGVNGYTF.

CDR3 in amino acids: CATKKPGLATEQYF. CDR3 nucleotides: TGTGCCACTAAAAAACCGGGACTAGCGACCGAGCAGTACTTC. The J gene is TRBJ2-7, the V gene TRBV15; 10 nucleotides match TRBD2. The CDR3 is made up of 14 amino acids. Germline CDR1 is LNHNV and CDR2 is YYDKDF (reference sequence). The J segment lost 6 bases and the V segment lost 9 bases, leaving 11 bases of the junction unmatched.

The rearrangement links TRBV7-9 to TRBJ2-5; 8 positions match TRBD1. The CDR3 runs 14 residues. Looked up from germline, CDR1 is SEHNR and CDR2 is FQNEAQ (reference sequence). The V and J ends lost 6 bases and 2 bases, in that order; junction bases with no gene match: 5. DNA of the CDR3: TGTGCCAGCAGTCCGGACAGGGCACAAGAGACCCAGTACTTC. Protein: CASSPDRAQETQYF.

This clone turned up a few times. V gene TRBV27 combines with J gene TRBJ2-7; 7 bases align to TRBD2. The trim removed 8 bases at V and 1 base at J, leaving 2 bases unmatched. The CDR3 length is 12 residues. CDR1 and CDR2 (germline): MNHEY, SMNVEV (reference sequence). CDR3 sequence (DNA): TGTGCCAGCGCGGGAGTATCCTACGAGCAGTACTTC. This sequence encodes CASAGVSYEQYF.

The V call is TRBV7-6, the J call TRBJ1-4, with D uncertain. V was pared by 5 bases and J by 3 bases, with 13 bases between. This CDR3 contains 15 residues. The germline V gene encodes CDR1 SGHVS and CDR2 FNYEAQ. CDR3 DNA: TGTGCCAGCAGCCCGACGTTGGAGGCTAATGAAAAACTGTTTTTT. It yields the protein CASSPTLEANEKLFF.

This chain uses TRBV5-1 with TRBJ2-7; possible D gene TRBD2, 5 bases. The CDR3 loop spans 15 amino acids. From germline, CDR1 is SGHRS and CDR2 YFSETQ. V lost 7 bases to trimming and J lost 0 bases, with 17 bases between them. This chain's CDR3 is CASSPSGSNSYEQYF. DNA of the CDR3: TGCGCCAGCTCCCCCTCGGGGTCGAACTCCTACGAGCAGTACTTC.

The chain carries TRBV19 and TRBJ2-7, with TRBD1 as a possible D gene (5 bases). CDR1 and CDR2 from the germline V gene are LNHDA and SQIVND (reference sequence). Trimming removed 0 bases from V and 3 bases from J, with 18 bases in between. The CDR3 is made up of 17 amino acids. Here the CDR3 reads CASSIDTQGGLGYEQYF. CDR3 nucleotides: TGTGCCAGTAGTATAGATACGCAGGGCGGCCTAGGCTACGAGCAGTACTTC.

CDR3 sequence reads: CASSQDGGYQETQYF. CDR3 in DNA: TGCGCCAGCAGCCAAGACGGCGGGTACCAAGAGACCCAGTACTTC. The chain employs TRBV4-3 and TRBJ2-5, with D possibly TRBD2 on 5 matching bases. The V gene's germline CDR1 is LGHNA and CDR2 YSLEER. This CDR3 region has 15 residues. Trimming cost V 0 bases and J 0 bases, with 8 bases left between them.

A remark on this clone: Other DNA sequences of this sample code for an identical CDR3. The chain links TRBV5-4 to TRBJ2-1, with D maybe TRBD2 (6 bases). CDR3 length: 12 amino acids. Per germline, CDR1 SGHNT and CDR2 YYREEE (reference sequence). Trimming shortened V by 2 bases and J by 7 bases, and 7 bases separated the two germline ends. The CDR3 is CASSFGGNEQFF. The DNA of the CDR3 is TGTGCCAGCAGCTTCGGAGGGAATGAGCAGTTCTTC.

About this clone: Other DNA sequences of this sample code for an identical CDR3. The rearrangement joins TRBV5-6 to TRBJ2-2; possibly TRBD2 for D (6 bases). V dropped 1 base and J dropped 6 bases, with 7 bases sitting between them. Looked up from germline, CDR1 is SGHDT and CDR2 is YYEEEE. CDR3 size: 13 residues. The CDR3 protein is CASSLWGAGELFF. In nucleotides, the CDR3 is TGTGCCAGCAGCTTGTGGGGGGCCGGGGAGCTGTTTTTT. Supplemented by reference TRBV5-6 and TRBJ2-2, the full variable domain reads DAGVTQSPTHLIKTRGQQVTLRCSPKSGHDTVSWYQQALGQGPQFIFQYYEEEERQRGNFPDRFSGHQFPNYSSELNVNALLLGDSALYLCASSLWGAGELFFGEGSRLTVL.

The V call is TRBV5-4, the J call TRBJ2-1; D is possibly TRBD2 (6 bases). Trimming left V 5 bases short and J 9 bases short, with 18 bases between. Germline CDR1 reads SGHNT; CDR2 reads YYREEE (reference sequence). This CDR3 region has 14 residues. CDR3 nucleotides: TGTGCCAGCAGTATTAGCGGAACCCAAGGTGAGCAGTTCTTC. It encodes CASSISGTQGEQFF.

The chain has TRBV7-9 and TRBJ2-7; no definite D call. This CDR3 spans 15 amino acids. Germline V gene data show CDR1 as SEHNR and CDR2 as FQNEAQ (reference sequence). V dropped 5 bases and J dropped 2 bases, with 16 bases sitting between them. The CDR3 is CASSGQGRQPYEQYF. In nucleotides, the CDR3 is TGTGCCAGCAGCGGGCAAGGCAGGCAGCCCTACGAGCAGTACTTC.

The V and J genes are TRBV29-1 and TRBJ2-1; maybe TRBD2 (6 bases). CDR3 length equals 12 residues. Trimming left V 6 bases short and J 6 bases short, with 12 bases between. Germline values: CDR1 SQVTM, CDR2 ANQGSEA. The CDR3 sequence is CSVRGTSNEQFF. DNA for the CDR3: TGCAGCGTCCGGGGGACCTCCAATGAGCAGTTCTTC.

This chain uses TRBV5-5 with TRBJ2-7; weak D call: TRBD2 (5 bases). Trimming removed 4 bases at V and 3 bases at J, with 14 bases between. This CDR3 has 14 residues. Looked up from germline, CDR1 is SGHKS and CDR2 is YYEKEE (reference sequence). The CDR3 region is CASSHPLVIYEQYF. CDR3 in DNA: TGTGCCAGCAGCCACCCACTAGTGATCTACGAGCAGTACTTC. Full variable domain (rest looked up from reference TRBV5-5 and TRBJ2-7): DAGVTQSPTHLIKTRGQQVTLRCSPISGHKSVSWYQQVLGQGPQFIFQYYEKEERGRGNFPDRFSARQFPNYSSELNVNALLLGDSALYLCASSHPLVIYEQYFGPGTRLTVT.

The chain uses TRBV5-5 and TRBJ2-5; no clear D. V was shortened by 1 base and J by 1 base, with 8 bases between the two germline ends. There are 14 residues in the CDR3. The germline CDR1 and CDR2 sequences are SGHKS and YYEKEE (reference sequence). DNA of the CDR3: TGTGCCAGCAGCTTGAACACCCCCCAAGAGACCCAGTACTTC. Its protein is CASSLNTPQETQYF.

The chain links TRBV11-2 to TRBJ2-7; TRBD1 matches 10 bases. With 3 bases clipped from V and 4 bases from J, the junction kept 9 bases outside the gene matches. The CDR3 covers 16 residues. Germline assignment: CDR1 SGHAT and CDR2 FQNNGV. CDR3 bases: TGTGCCAGCAGCTTCTCCGGGACAGGGGATTGGTACGAGCAGTACTTC. Its protein is CASSFSGTGDWYEQYF. Full variable domain (remainder filled in from reference TRBV11-2 and TRBJ2-7): EAGVAQSPRYKIIEKRQSVAFWCNPISGHATLYWYQQILGQGPKLLIQFQNNGVVDDSQLPKDRFSAERLKGVDSTLKIQPAKLEDSAVYLCASSFSGTGDWYEQYFGPGTRLTVT.

There are a few counts of this clone. The chain carries TRBV27 and TRBJ1-5; 7 nucleotides agree with TRBD1. V lost 6 bases to trimming and J lost 3 bases; unmatched junction nucleotides: 2. From germline, CDR1 is MNHEY and CDR2 SMNVEV (reference sequence). The CDR3 has 13 amino acids. The CDR3 DNA reads TGTGCCAGCAGGGGACAGAACAATCAGCCCCAGCATTTT. This gives the protein CASRGQNNQPQHF.

The genes are TRBV10-2 and TRBJ2-7; 7 bases fit TRBD2. Germline V gene sequence: CDR1 WSHSY, CDR2 SAAADI. V shed 3 bases, J shed 5 bases, and the junction held 7 bases outside the gene matches. The CDR3 covers 14 residues. The CDR3 reads CASSDVLAVDEQYF. The CDR3 DNA follows: TGCGCCAGCAGTGACGTTCTAGCGGTGGACGAGCAGTACTTC.

This clone has a handful of counts. The V gene is TRBV19, the J gene TRBJ2-5; D is possibly TRBD1 (5 bases). This CDR3 is 14 amino acids long. The V and J ends lost 3 bases and 4 bases respectively, with 12 bases between them. CDR1 LNHDA and CDR2 SQIVND come from the germline V gene (reference sequence). This CDR3 is CASSMTDIRETQYF. For the CDR3, the DNA is TGTGCCAGTAGTATGACAGACATCCGAGAGACCCAGTACTTC. Full variable domain (outside the CDR3, taken from reference TRBV19 and TRBJ2-5): DGGITQSPKYLFRKEGQNVTLSCEQNLNHDAMYWYRQDPGQGLRLIYYSQIVNDFQKGDIAEGYSVSREKKESFPLTVTSAQKNPTAFYLCASSMTDIRETQYFGPGTRLLVL.

This chain uses TRBV29-1 with TRBJ1-4; D is unclear. CDR1 is SQVTM, CDR2 ANQGSEA, per germline. V dropped 0 bases and J dropped 6 bases, with 8 bases sitting between them. The CDR3 is 13 amino acids. The CDR3 loop reads CSVEDPGDEKLFF. For the CDR3, the DNA is TGCAGCGTTGAAGATCCTGGGGATGAAAAACTGTTTTTT.

DNA of the CDR3: TGCGCCAGCAGCCAAACGCAGGGTGTAGGGTACGAGCAGTACTTC. Translating gives CASSQTQGVGYEQYF. The J gene is TRBJ2-7, the V gene TRBV5-1; D possibly corresponds to TRBD1 (5 bases). V lost 4 bases to trimming and J lost 4 bases, with 18 bases between them. CDR3 size: 15 residues. The germline gives CDR1 SGHRS, CDR2 YFSETQ.

The chain recombines TRBV5-6 with TRBJ2-7, with TRBD2 matching 12 bases. The CDR3 contains 16 residues. V lost 2 bases to trimming and J lost 2 bases; unmatched junction nucleotides: 5. Germline values: CDR1 SGHDT, CDR2 YYEEEE. The CDR3 region has the DNA TGTGCCAGCAGCTTAGGGACTAGCGGGTACCCCTACGAGCAGTACTTC. It translates to CASSLGTSGYPYEQYF. Full variable domain (outside the CDR3, taken from reference TRBV5-6 and TRBJ2-7): DAGVTQSPTHLIKTRGQQVTLRCSPKSGHDTVSWYQQALGQGPQFIFQYYEEEERQRGNFPDRFSGHQFPNYSSELNVNALLLGDSALYLCASSLGTSGYPYEQYFGPGTRLTVT.

The V gene is TRBV29-1, the J gene TRBJ2-7, with a weak D call TRBD1 (5 bases). CDR3 length: 15 residues. Looked up from germline, CDR1 is SQVTM and CDR2 is ANQGSEA. Trimming stripped 5 bases from V and 3 bases from J, with 20 bases between. For the CDR3, the DNA is TGCAGCGTTTTCCGCGCCGACGCAGGGTTCTACGAGCAGTACTTC. This sequence encodes CSVFRADAGFYEQYF.

This chain uses TRBV18 with TRBJ2-7; unclear D gene. With 2 bases removed from V and 2 bases from J, the gap between germline ends came to 7 bases. Per the germline V gene, CDR1 is KGHSH and CDR2 is LQKENI. The CDR3 extends over 13 amino acids. This chain's CDR3 is CASSPATPYEQYF. CDR3 DNA sequence: TGTGCCAGCTCACCAGCGACCCCCTACGAGCAGTACTTC.

This chain links TRBV29-1 with TRBJ2-7, with 7 bases identical to TRBD1. Looked up from germline, CDR1 is SQVTM and CDR2 is ANQGSEA. This CDR3 is 13 amino acids long. The V segment lost 1 base and the J segment 0 bases; nucleotides outside the gene matches: 0. CDR3 sequence (DNA): TGCAGCGTTGAAGGGGACAGCTCCTACGAGCAGTACTTC. Its protein product is CSVEGDSSYEQYF.

This clone came up once. The chain employs TRBV14 and TRBJ2-1, with 7 positions matching TRBD2. V lost 4 bases, J lost 2 bases, and 8 bases stayed unmatched. The CDR3 runs to 16 residues. Germline V gene sequence: CDR1 SGHDN, CDR2 FVKESK. The CDR3 sequence: CASSPGPSGTYNEQFF. The CDR3 nucleotides read TGTGCCAGCAGCCCCGGTCCTAGCGGAACCTACAATGAGCAGTTCTTC. Based on the CDR3 plus reference TRBV14 and TRBJ2-1, the full variable domain is EAGVTQFPSHSVIEKGQTVTLRCDPISGHDNLYWYRRVMGKEIKFLLHFVKESKQDESGMPNNRFLAERTGGTYSTLKVQPAELEDSGVYFCASSPGPSGTYNEQFFGPGTRLTVL.